This TCR beta chain originates from a study of blood T cell repertoires in COVID-19 (dated by TCRdb to the early 2020s). Turning to the overall study: Samples from collaborators originated in the United States, Italy and Spain and spanned both the acute and convalescent phases of COVID-19. The prospective study material was composed of cDNA or gDNA derived from T cells, B-cell-depleted T cells, or PBMCs. Subjects who had been exposed to COVID-19, were actively infected with it, or had recovered from it provided the deeply sampled blood TCRbeta repertoires that made up the dataset. A freely available public database, intended as a resource for researchers studying the immune response to SARS-CoV-2, is where the repertoires were released. The samples were drawn from two sources: the first 160 participants of the ongoing ImmuneRACE study, and fewer than 1,500 subjects contributed by 6 global collaborators. Nearly every sample came with metadata listing a de-identified subject ID, COVID-19 status, age in years and sex. HLA class I and class II types, where available, came from metadata supplied by the sample provider rather than from assay-based typing.

TCRbeta CDR3 regions were amplified from genomic DNA by means of the immunoSEQ Assay, a bias-controlled multiplex PCR. The study's processing was this. Within the assay, amplification of reference gene primers was used to estimate how many nucleated cells each sample contained. To quantify the absolute abundance of each unique TCRbeta CDR3 rearrangement, sequence reads were collapsed and filtered. Productive Simpson clonality was computed per sample as the square root of Simpson's diversity index over productive rearrangements. TCRdb's version of the immuneACCESS table is confined to in-frame rearrangements and falls short of the full clone set. An unresolved V gene accounts for under half of the shortfall where checked; the remainder is of unknown origin. The V and J calls and clone size come from that table; D and trimming were worked out from the DNA. The sample table records about 140,000 clones; approximately 84% of these occur just once. In total, the top ten clones hold approximately 2% of the sample.

There are 16 amino acids in the CDR3, from cysteine to phenylalanine inclusive. Only the CDR3 part of the read is kept: 48 bases, read in frame from the first base. Deletion took 0 bases off V and 0 bases off J, with a span of 9 bases between the germline ends. From the germline V gene (reference sequence), CDR1 is SGHNT and CDR2 is YYREEE. Points the paper makes about the study in general: How much clinical and demographic metadata was included differed by source and by participant, and the metadata was provided uncurated.

On this clone: The target of this receptor is not known. Per-base quality was not reported, and no clone a single base away is much larger than it.

Collaborating institutions collected whole blood in K2EDTA tubes following their own protocols. Collaborator samples were shipped for TCRbeta analysis as frozen whole blood, isolated PBMCs, or DNA extracted from either sample type. The V and J genes are TRBV5-4 and TRBJ2-2, with the D gene not clear enough to name. Sequencing used peripheral blood. The clonotype comes from a woman aged 55-69 years with acute or convalescent COVID-19. In nucleotides, the sequence is TGTGCCAGCAGCTTGGAAGTCCAGGCGAACACCGGGGAGCTGTTTTTT. Its protein product is CASSLEVQANTGELFF.